This TCR beta chain was obtained from a study of T cells after yellow fever vaccination. Study observations and caveats: High-abundance clonotypes from the bulk population could contaminate FACS-sorted repertoires. Most clones from primary vaccination were detected again post-booster (roughly 96% CD4, 88% CD8).

TCRdb reanalysed the 5' RACE reads using MiXCR and keeps one entry per CDR3 protein. The table shows under 400,000 distinct CDR3 sequences, with approximately 13% occurring only once. V gave up 6 bases and J gave up 4 bases, with 12 bases separating them. Germline V gives CDR1 MNHEY, CDR2 SVGAGI. The CDR3 has 14 amino acids. Details on this clonotype: The antigen is unknown.

The receptor was isolated from a man younger than 30 who received the YFV17D yellow fever vaccine. Sample: CD4+ T cells sorted from PBMCs, taken 15 days after the yellow fever booster vaccination. This chain joins TRBV6-5 and TRBJ1-4; D ambiguous. The DNA of the CDR3 is TGTGCCAGCAGGCGACAAGGCCTTAATGAAAAACTGTTTTTT. Its protein product is CASRRQGLNEKLFF.